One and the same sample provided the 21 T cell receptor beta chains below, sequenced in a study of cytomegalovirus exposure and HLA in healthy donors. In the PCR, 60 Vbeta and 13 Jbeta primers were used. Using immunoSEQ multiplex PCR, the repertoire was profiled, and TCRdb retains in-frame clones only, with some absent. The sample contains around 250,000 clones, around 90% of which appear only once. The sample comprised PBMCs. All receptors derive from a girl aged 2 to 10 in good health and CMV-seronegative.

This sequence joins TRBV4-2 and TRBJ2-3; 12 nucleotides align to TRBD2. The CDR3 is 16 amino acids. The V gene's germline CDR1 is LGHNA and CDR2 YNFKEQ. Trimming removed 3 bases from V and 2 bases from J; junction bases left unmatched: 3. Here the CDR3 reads CASSHTSGGNTDTQYF. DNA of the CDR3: TGTGCCAGCAGCCATACTAGCGGGGGGAACACAGATACGCAGTATTTT.

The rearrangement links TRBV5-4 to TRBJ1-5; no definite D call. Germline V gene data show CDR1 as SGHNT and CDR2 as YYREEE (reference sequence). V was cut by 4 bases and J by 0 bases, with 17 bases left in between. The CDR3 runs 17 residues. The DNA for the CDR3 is TGTGCCAGCAGCCGGACTGAGGGCTCCTATAGCAATCAGCCCCAGCATTTT. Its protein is CASSRTEGSYSNQPQHF.

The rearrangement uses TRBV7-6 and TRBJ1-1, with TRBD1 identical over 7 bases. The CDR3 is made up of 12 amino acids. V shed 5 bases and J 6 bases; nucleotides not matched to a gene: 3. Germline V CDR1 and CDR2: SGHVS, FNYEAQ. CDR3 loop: CASSQGDAEAFF. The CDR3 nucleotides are TGTGCCAGCAGCCAGGGGGACGCTGAAGCTTTCTTT.

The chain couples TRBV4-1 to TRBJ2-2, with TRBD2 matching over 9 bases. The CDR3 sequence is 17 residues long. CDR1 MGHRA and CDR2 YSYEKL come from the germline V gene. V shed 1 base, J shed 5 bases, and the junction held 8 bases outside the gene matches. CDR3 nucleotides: TGCGCCAGCAGCCAAGCCGCGGGGGGGAGGGTTACCGGGGAGCTGTTTTTT. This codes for CASSQAAGGRVTGELFF.

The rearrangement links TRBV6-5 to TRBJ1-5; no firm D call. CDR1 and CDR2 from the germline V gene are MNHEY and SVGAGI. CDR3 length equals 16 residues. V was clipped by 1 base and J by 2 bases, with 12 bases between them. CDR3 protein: CASSYFGPRGNQPQHF. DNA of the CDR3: TGTGCCAGCAGTTACTTTGGGCCAAGAGGCAATCAGCCCCAGCATTTT.

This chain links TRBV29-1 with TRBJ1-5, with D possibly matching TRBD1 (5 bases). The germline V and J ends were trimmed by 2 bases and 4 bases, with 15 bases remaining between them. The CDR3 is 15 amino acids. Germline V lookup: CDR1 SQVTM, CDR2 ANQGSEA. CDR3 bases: TGCAGCGTTGAAAAATCAAGGCAGGGAAATCAGCCCCAGCATTTT. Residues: CSVEKSRQGNQPQHF.

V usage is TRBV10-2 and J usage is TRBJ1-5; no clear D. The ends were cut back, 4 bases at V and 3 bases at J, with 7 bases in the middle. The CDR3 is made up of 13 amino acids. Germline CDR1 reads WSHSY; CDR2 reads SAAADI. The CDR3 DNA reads TGCGCCAGCAGTGCCGGGAACAATCAGCCCCAGCATTTT. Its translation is CASSAGNNQPQHF.

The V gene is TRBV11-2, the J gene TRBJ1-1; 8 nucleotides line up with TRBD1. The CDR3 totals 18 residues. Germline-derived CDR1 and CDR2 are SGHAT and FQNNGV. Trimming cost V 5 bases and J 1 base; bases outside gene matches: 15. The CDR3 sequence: CASSGGQGNPLENTEAFF. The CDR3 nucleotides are TGTGCCAGCAGCGGAGGACAGGGCAACCCTCTGGAGAACACTGAAGCTTTCTTT. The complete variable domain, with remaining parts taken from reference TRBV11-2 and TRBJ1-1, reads EAGVAQSPRYKIIEKRQSVAFWCNPISGHATLYWYQQILGQGPKLLIQFQNNGVVDDSQLPKDRFSAERLKGVDSTLKIQPAKLEDSAVYLCASSGGQGNPLENTEAFFGQGTRLTVV.

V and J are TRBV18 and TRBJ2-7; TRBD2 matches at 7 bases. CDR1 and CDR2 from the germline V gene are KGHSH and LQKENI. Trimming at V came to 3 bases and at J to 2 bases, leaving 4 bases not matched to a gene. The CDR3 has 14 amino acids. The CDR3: CASSPSSGAYEQYF. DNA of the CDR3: TGTGCCAGCTCACCGTCTAGCGGAGCCTACGAGCAGTACTTC.

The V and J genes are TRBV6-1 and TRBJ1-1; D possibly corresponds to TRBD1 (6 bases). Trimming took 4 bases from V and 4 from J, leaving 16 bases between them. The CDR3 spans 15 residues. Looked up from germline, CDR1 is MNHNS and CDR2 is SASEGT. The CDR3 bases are TGTGCCAGCAGTGTTTTTTGGGGGCAGGGCACTGAAGCTTTCTTT. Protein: CASSVFWGQGTEAFF.

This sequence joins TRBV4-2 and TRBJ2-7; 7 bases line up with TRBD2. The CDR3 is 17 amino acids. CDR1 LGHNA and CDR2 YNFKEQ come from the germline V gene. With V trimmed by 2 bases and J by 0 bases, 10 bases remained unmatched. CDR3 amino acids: CASSQWTGTISSYEQYF. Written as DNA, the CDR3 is TGTGCCAGCAGCCAATGGACCGGGACTATCAGCTCCTACGAGCAGTACTTC.

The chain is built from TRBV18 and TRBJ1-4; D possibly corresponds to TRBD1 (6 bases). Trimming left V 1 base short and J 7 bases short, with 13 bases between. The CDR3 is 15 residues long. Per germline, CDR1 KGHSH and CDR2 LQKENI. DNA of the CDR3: TGTGCCAGCTCACCACTGACAGGTGGGGGTGAAAAACTGTTTTTT. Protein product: CASSPLTGGGEKLFF.

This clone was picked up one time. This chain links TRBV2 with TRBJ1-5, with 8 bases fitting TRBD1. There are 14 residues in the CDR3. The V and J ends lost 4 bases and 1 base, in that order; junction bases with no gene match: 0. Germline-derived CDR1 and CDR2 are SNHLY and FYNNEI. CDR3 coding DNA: TGTGCCAGCAGTGGACAGGGGAGCAATCAGCCCCAGCATTTT. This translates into CASSGQGSNQPQHF.

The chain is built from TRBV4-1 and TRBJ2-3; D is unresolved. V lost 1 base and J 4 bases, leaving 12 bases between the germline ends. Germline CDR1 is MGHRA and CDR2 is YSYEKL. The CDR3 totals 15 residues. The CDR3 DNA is TGCGCCAGCAGCCAAGCGTACTCGGGTCCAGATACGCAGTATTTT. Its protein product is CASSQAYSGPDTQYF.

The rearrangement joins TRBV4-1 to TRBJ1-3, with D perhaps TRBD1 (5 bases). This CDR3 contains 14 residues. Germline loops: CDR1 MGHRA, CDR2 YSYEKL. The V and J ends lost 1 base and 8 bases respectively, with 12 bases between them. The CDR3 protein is CASSQVTDSDTIYF. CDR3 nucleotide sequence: TGCGCCAGCAGCCAAGTGACAGACAGCGACACCATATATTTT.

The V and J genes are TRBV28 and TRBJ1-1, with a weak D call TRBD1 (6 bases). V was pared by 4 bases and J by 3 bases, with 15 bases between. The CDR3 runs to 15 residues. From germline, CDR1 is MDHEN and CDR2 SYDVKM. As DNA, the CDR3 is TGTGCCAGCAGTTCAATCGGGGGGCTGGACACTGAAGCTTTCTTT. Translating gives CASSSIGGLDTEAFF.

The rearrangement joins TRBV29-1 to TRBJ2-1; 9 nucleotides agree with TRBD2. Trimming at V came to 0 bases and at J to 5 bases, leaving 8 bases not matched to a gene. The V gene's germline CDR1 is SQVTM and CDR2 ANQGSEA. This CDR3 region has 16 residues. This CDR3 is CSVEDRLAGANNEQFF. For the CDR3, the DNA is TGCAGCGTTGAAGATCGGTTAGCGGGGGCAAACAATGAGCAGTTCTTC.

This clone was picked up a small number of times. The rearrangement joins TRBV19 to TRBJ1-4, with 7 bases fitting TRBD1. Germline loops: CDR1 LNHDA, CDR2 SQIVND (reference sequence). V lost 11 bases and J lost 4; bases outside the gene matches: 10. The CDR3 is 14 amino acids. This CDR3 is CASSPGTVNEKLFF. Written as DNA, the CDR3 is TGTGCCTCATCCCCCGGGACAGTTAATGAAAAACTGTTTTTT.

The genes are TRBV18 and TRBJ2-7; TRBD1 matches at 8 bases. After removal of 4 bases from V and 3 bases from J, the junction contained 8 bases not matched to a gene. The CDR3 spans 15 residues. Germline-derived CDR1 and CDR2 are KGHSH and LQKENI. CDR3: CASSHWTGNLYEQYF. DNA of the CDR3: TGTGCCAGCTCACACTGGACAGGGAACCTCTACGAGCAGTACTTC.

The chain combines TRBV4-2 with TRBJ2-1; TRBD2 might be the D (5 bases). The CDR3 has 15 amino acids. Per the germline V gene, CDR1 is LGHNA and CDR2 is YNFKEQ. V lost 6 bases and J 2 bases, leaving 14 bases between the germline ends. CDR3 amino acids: CASRLRRRTYNEQFF. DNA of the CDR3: TGTGCCAGCAGACTACGACGGAGGACCTACAATGAGCAGTTCTTC.

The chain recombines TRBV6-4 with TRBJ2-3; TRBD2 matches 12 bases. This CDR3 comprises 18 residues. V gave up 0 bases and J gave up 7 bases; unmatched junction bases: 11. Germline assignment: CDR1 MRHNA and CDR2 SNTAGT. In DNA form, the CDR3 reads TGTGCCAGCAGTGACTCTCCCGATCTAGCGGGAGGGCGGAATACGCAGTATTTT. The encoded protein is CASSDSPDLAGGRNTQYF.